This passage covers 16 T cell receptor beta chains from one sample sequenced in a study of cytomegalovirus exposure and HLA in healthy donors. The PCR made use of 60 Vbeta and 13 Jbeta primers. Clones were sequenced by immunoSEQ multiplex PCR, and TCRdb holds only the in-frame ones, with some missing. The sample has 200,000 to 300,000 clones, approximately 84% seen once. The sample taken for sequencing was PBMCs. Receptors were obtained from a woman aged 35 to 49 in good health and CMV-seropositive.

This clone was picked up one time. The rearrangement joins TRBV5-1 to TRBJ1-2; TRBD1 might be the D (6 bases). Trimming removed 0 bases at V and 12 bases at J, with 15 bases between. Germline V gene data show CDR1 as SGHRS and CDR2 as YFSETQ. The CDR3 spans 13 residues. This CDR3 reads CASSLGQEDIHTF. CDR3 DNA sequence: TGCGCCAGCAGCTTGGGACAGGAAGACATCCACACCTTC.

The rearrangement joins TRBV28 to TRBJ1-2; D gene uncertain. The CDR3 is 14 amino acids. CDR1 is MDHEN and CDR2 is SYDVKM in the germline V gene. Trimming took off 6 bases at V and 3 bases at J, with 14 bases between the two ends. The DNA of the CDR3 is TGTGCCAGCAGCCCCCCCCGGGAACACTATGGCTACACCTTC. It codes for CASSPPREHYGYTF.

The CDR3 sequence is CASSSSGSNQPQHF. The CDR3 DNA sequence: TGTGCCAGCAGCTCGTCCGGGAGCAATCAGCCCCAGCATTTT. The chain carries TRBV11-2 and TRBJ1-5; D ambiguous. The CDR3 has 14 amino acids. The V gene lost 4 bases and the J gene lost 1 base, with 8 bases spanning the gap. CDR1 is SGHAT, CDR2 FQNNGV, per germline. The full variable domain, with the rest looked up from reference TRBV11-2 and TRBJ1-5, is EAGVAQSPRYKIIEKRQSVAFWCNPISGHATLYWYQQILGQGPKLLIQFQNNGVVDDSQLPKDRFSAERLKGVDSTLKIQPAKLEDSAVYLCASSSSGSNQPQHFGDGTRLSIL.

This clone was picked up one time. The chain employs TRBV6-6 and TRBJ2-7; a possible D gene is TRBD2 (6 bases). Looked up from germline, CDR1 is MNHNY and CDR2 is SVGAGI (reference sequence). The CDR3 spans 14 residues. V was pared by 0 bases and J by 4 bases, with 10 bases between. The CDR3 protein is CASSYSGLQYEQYF. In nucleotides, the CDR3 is TGTGCCAGCAGTTACTCGGGACTCCAGTACGAGCAGTACTTC.

The CDR3 bases are TGTGCCAGCAGCTTTGTGCGAGGATCCAACTACGAGCAGTACTTC. It is translated as CASSFVRGSNYEQYF. The chain recombines TRBV5-4 with TRBJ2-7; D unclear. Deletions cut 2 bases from V and 3 bases from J, with 15 bases between. The CDR3 extends over 15 amino acids. The germline CDR1 and CDR2 sequences are SGHNT and YYREEE (reference sequence).

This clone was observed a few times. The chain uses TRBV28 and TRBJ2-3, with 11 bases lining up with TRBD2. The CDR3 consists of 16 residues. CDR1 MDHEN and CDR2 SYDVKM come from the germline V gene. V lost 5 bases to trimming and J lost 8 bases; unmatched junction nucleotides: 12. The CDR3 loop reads CASSGPRLAGPGTQYF. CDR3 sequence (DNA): TGTGCCAGCAGTGGCCCGAGACTAGCGGGACCCGGTACGCAGTATTTT.

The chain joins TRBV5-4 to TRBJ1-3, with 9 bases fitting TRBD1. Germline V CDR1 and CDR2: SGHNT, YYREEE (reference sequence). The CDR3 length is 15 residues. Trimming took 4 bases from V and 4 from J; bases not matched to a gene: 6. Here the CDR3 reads CASSARDRAGNTIYF. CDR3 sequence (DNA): TGTGCCAGCAGCGCCCGGGACAGGGCCGGAAACACCATATATTTT.

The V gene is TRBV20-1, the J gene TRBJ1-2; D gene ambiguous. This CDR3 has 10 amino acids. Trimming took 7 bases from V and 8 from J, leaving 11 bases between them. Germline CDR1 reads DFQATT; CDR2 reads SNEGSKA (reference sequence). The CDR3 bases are TGCAGTGTGTGGGTACTAGGCTACACCTTC. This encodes CSVWVLGYTF.

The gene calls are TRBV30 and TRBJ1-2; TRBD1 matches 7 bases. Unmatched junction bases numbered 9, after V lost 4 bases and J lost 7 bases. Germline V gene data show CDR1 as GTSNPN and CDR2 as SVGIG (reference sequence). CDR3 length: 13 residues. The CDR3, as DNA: TGTGCCTGGAACGGACAGGTTGTTAGTGGCTACACCTTC. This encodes CAWNGQVVSGYTF.

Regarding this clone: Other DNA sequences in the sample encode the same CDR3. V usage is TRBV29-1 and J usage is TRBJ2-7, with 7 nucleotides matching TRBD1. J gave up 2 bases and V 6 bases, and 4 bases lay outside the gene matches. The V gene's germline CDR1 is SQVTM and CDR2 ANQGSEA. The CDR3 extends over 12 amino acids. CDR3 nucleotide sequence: TGCAGCGTCCGACAGGGAGCCTACGAGCAGTACTTC. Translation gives CSVRQGAYEQYF.

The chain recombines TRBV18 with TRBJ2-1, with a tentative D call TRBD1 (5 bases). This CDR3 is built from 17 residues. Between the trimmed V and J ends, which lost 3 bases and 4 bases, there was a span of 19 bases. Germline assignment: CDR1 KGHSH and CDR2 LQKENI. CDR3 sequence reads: CASSPQGSSPYYNEQFF. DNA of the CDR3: TGTGCCAGCTCACCCCAGGGATCCTCACCGTATTACAATGAGCAGTTCTTC.

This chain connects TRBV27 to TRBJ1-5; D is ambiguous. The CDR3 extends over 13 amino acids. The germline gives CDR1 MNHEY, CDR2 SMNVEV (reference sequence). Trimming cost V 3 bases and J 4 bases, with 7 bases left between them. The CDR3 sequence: CASSLGRNQPQHF. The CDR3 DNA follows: TGTGCCAGCAGTTTGGGCAGGAATCAGCCCCAGCATTTT.

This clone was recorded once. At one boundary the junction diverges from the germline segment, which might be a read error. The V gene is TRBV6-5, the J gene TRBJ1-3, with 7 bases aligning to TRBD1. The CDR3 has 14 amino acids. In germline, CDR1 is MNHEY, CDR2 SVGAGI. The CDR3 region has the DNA TGTACCAGCAGAGCGACAGGGACTGGAAACACCATATATTTT. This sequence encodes CTSRATGTGNTIYF.

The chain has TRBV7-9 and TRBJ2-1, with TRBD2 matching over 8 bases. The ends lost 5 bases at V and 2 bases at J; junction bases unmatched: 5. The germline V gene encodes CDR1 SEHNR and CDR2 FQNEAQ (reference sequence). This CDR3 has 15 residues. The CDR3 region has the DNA TGTGCCAGCAGCCCCAGGGGACTAGCCTACAATGAGCAGTTCTTC. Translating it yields CASSPRGLAYNEQFF.

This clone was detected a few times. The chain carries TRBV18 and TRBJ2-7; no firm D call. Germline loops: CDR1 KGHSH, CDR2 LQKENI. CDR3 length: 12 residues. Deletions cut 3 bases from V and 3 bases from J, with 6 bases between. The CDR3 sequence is CASSPYNYEQYF. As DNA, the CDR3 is TGTGCCAGCTCACCCTATAACTACGAGCAGTACTTC.

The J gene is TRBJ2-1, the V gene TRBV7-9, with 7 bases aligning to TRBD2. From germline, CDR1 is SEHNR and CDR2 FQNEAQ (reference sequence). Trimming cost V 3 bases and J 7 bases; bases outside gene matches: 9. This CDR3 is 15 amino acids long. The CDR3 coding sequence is TGTGCCAGCAGCTTGGCAGCGGGATTGGAAAATGAGCAGTTCTTC. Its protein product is CASSLAAGLENEQFF.